The clone carrying this T cell receptor beta chain occurred a few times. This sample was included in a study of technical replicates of blood from several donors. The V segment lost 6 bases and the J segment 4 bases; nucleotides outside the gene matches: 2. CDR3 length: 13 amino acids. Germline CDR1 WNHNN, CDR2 SYGVQD (reference sequence). The assay was immunoSEQ multiplex PCR, and TCRdb's table has in-frame clones only and misses some. The sample has 55,000 to 75,000 clones, about 94% seen once. The receptor was isolated from a human donor in good health. The sample consisted of T cells isolated from PBMCs. V usage is TRBV10-1 and J usage is TRBJ2-2, with 7 bases fitting TRBD1. The CDR3 nucleotides read TGCGCCAGCAGGGGGGACAGCACCGGGGAGCTGTTTTTT. Protein: CASRGDSTGELFF.